This T cell receptor (beta chain) was captured by sequencing in a study of cytomegalovirus exposure and HLA in healthy donors. Whole-study findings and limits: The study recorded 164 TCR beta chains that were cytomegalovirus-associated. Within the 120 or so validation repertoires, first-cohort TCR clusters tended to co-occur, according to a later analysis.

Method: immunoSEQ multiplex PCR; TCRdb's copy keeps in-frame clones and lacks some. Seen here are around 120,000 clones, 85% to 90% observed once, and the top ten hold 1.5% to 2%. V shed 0 bases and J 7 bases; nucleotides not matched to a gene: 20. CDR1 and CDR2 (germline): SGDLS, YYNGEE. The CDR3 runs to 19 residues. Regarding this clone: Its antigen is not identified.

The sample comprised PBMCs. V gene TRBV9 combines with J gene TRBJ2-7, with 9 bases identical to TRBD2. This receptor was obtained from a young woman in good health and CMV-seronegative. CDR3 in amino acids: CASSVGPQLAGRPPGEQYF. In nucleotides, the CDR3 is TGTGCCAGCAGCGTAGGCCCCCAGCTAGCGGGACGTCCTCCGGGAGAGCAGTACTTC.